Listed below are T cell receptor beta chains from one sample, sequenced in a study of OX40 agonist ivuxolimab in advanced cancers. Here immunoSEQ multiplex PCR was the method, and the copy in TCRdb shows in-frame clones only, minus some. The repertoire holds roughly 80,000 clones, with approximately 83% as singletons. Sample: CD4+ or CD8+ T cells sorted from blood, taken in a trial of the OX40 agonist ivuxolimab. These receptors were taken from an adult with an advanced solid tumor such as melanoma, head and neck, liver or kidney cancer. Both conserved end residues are trimmed from each CDR3.

v_call | cdr3_length | cdr3_aa
TRBV20-1 | 9 | SARISDTQY
TRBV19 | 14 | ASSGLATGPEDTQY
TRBV5-5 | 13 | ASSLRQGMSSEAF
TRBV27 | 13 | ASSLSWRVGEKLF
TRBV2 | 11 | ASSATVGEKLF
TRBV15 | 14 | ATSRVAGVARQPQH
TRBV18 | 11 | ASSEQENSPLH
TRBV5-1 | 14 | ASSLTSTQKHNVLT
TRBV28 | 12 | ASHQGQGSEKLF
TRBV5-1 | 13 | ASSIAGTGHYEQY